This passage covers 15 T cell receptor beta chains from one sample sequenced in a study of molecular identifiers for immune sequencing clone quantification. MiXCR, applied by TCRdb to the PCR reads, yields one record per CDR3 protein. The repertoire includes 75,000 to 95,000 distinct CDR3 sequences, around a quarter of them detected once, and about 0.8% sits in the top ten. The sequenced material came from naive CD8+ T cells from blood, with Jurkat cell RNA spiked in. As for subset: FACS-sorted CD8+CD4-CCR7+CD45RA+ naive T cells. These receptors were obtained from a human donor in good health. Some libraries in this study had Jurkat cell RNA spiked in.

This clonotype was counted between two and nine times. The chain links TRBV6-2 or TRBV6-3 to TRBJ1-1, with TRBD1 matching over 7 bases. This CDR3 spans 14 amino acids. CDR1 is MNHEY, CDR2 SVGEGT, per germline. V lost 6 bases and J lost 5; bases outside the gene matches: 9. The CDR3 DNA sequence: TGTGCCAGCAGCGAGCAGGGGGGGGGAACTGAAGCTTTCTTT. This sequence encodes CASSEQGGGTEAFF.

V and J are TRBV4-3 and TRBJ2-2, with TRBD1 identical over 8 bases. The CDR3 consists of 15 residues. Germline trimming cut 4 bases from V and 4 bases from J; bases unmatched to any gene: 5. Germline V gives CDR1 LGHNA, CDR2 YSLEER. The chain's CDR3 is CASSRDRQSTGELFF. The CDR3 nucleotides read TGCGCCAGCAGCCGGGACAGGCAAAGCACCGGGGAGCTGTTTTTT.

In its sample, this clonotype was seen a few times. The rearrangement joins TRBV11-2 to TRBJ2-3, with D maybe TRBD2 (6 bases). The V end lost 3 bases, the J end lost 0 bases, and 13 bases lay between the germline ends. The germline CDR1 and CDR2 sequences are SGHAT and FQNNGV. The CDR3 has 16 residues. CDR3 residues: CASSFVADFSTDTQYF. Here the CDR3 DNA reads TGTGCCAGCAGCTTCGTAGCGGATTTTAGCACAGATACGCAGTATTTT.

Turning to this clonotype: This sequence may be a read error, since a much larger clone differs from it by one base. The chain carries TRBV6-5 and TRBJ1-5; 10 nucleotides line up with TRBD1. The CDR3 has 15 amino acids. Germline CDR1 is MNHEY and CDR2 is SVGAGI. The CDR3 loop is CASSYGTGDNQPRHF. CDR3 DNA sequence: TGTGCCAGCAGTTACGGGACAGGGGACAATCAGCCCCGGCATTTT.

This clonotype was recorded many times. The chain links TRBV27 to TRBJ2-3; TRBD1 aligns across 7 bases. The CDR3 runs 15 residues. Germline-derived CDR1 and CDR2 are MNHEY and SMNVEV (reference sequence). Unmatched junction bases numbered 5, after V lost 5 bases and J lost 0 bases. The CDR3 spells CASSRETGSTDTQYF. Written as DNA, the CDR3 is TGTGCCAGCAGTAGGGAGACAGGGAGCACAGATACGCAGTATTTT.

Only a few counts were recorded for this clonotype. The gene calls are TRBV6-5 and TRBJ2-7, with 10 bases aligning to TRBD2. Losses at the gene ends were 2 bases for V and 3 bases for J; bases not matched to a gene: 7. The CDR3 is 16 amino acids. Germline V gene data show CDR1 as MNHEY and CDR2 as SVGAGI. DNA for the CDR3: TGTGCCAGCAGTTACGAACTAGCGGGGTCGGGCTACGAGCAGTACTTC. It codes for CASSYELAGSGYEQYF.

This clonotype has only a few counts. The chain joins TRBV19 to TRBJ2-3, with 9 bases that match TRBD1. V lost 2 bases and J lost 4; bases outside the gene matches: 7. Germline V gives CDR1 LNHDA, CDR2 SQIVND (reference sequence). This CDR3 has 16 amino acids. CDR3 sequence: CASSIRWDRDPDTQYF. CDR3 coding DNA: TGTGCCAGTAGTATAAGATGGGACAGGGATCCAGATACGCAGTATTTT.

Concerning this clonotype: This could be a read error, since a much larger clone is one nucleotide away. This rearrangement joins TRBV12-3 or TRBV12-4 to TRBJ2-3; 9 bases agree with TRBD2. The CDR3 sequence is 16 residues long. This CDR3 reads CASTPHAGGQTDAQYF. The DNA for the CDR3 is TGTGCCAGCACCCCTCACGCGGGGGGGCAGACAGATGCGCAGTATTTT.

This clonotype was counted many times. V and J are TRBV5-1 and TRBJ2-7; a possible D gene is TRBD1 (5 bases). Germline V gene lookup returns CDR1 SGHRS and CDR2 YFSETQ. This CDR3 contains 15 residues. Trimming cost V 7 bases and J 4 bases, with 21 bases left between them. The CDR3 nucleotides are TGCGCCAGCTCGCCTCCTGGCAGGGCCGGGTACGAGCAGTACTTC. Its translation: CASSPPGRAGYEQYF.

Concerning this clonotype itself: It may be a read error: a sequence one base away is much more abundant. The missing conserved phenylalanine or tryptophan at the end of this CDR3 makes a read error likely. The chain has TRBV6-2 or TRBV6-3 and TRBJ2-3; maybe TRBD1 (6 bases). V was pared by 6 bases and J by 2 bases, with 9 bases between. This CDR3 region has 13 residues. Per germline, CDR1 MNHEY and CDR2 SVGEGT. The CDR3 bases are TGTGCCAGCAGATACAGGGACACAGATACGCAGTATCTT. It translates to CASRYRDTDTQYL.

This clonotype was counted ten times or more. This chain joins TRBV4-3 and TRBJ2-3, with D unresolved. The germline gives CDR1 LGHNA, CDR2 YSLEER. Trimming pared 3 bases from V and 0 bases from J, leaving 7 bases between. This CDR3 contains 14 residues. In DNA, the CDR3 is TGCGCCAGCAGCCATGCGACTAGCACAGATACGCAGTATTTT. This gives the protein CASSHATSTDTQYF.

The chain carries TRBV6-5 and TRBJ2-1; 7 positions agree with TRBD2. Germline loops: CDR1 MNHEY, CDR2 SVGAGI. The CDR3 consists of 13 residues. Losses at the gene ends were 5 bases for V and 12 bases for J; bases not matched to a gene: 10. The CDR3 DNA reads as TGTGCCAGCAGTCGAGACAGCGGGGTTTGGCAGTTCTTC. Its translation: CASSRDSGVWQFF.

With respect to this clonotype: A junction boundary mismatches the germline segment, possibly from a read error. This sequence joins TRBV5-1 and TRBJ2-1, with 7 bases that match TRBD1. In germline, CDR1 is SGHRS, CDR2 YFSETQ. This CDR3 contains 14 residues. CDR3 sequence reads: CASSLGQGYNGQFF. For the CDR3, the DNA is TGCGCCAGCAGCTTGGGACAGGGCTACAATGGGCAGTTCTTC.

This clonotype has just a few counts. The chain's CDR3 is CASSIASANYGYTF. CDR3 nucleotides: TGTGCCAGTAGTATAGCGTCAGCTAACTATGGCTACACCTTC. The genes are TRBV19 and TRBJ1-2; D is unclear. CDR1 is LNHDA and CDR2 is SQIVND in the germline V gene (reference sequence). V lost 1 base, J lost 0 bases, and 6 bases lay in between. This CDR3 has 14 residues.

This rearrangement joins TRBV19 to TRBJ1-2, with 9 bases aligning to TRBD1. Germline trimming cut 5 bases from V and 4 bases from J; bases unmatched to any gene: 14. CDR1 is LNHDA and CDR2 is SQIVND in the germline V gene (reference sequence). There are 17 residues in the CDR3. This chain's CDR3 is CASSDRDRVDFGYGYTF. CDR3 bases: TGTGCCAGTAGTGACCGGGACAGGGTAGATTTCGGCTATGGCTACACCTTC.